This T cell receptor beta chain was retrieved from a study of shared clonotypes between healthy human individuals. The naive CD8 population came from CD45RO-negative cells selected for CCR7, without terminally differentiated effector memory CD45RA+ cells. Healthy adults negative for HIV, lacking recent acute infections or vaccinations, served as donors. Note on this clone: The antigen remains unidentified.

Generated by immunoSEQ multiplex PCR, the TCRdb table keeps only in-frame clones and is missing some. Among around 2,000,000 clones listed, just under 95% were seen once. Whole-study results and caveats: In the sorted subsets, rarefaction showed sequencing was incomplete despite large depth. The diversity represented, both genetic and in exposure history, was limited by few donors.

Sequenced: naive CD8+ T cells sorted from blood. This clonotype was sampled from a young man in good health.

The CDR3 reads CASSSFDGPYGYTF. As DNA, the CDR3 is TGTGCCAGCAGCTCCTTCGACGGCCCCTATGGCTACACCTTC. The rearrangement uses TRBV7-9 and TRBJ1-2; D ambiguous. Germline CDR1 and CDR2: SEHNR and FQNEAQ (reference sequence). This CDR3 has 14 residues. The V end lost 4 bases, the J end lost 4 bases, and 13 bases lay between the germline ends.